A selection of T cell receptor beta chains follows, all from one sample in a study of radiotherapy plus CTLA-4 blockade in lung cancer. Profiled with immunoSEQ multiplex PCR; TCRdb holds only in-frame clones, not every one. The sample has about 59,000 clones; roughly three quarters are singletons. The sample was peripheral blood, taken from a patient treated with radiotherapy plus ipilimumab. All receptors come from a human donor with non-small cell lung cancer who had a complete response to radiotherapy plus ipilimumab. Both conserved end residues are part of each CDR3. Each record gives: J gene, clone size, V gene, CDR3 protein. Clone size is given for some rows only: seen once, a few or many times, or a class if the clone is expanded.

>NA|NA|TRBV5-6
CASSLAGPYEQYF
>TRBJ2-1|NA|TRBV15
CATSNGPGDEQFF
>TRBJ1-2|NA|TRBV7-2
CASSRRGDSVGYTF
>TRBJ2-6|NA|TRBV30
CAWTGVHSGANVLTF
>TRBJ1-2|NA|TRBV10-1
CASSGRGKSYGYTF
>TRBJ2-7|NA|TRBV5-8
CASSMWSLGSNEQYF
>TRBJ2-1|NA|TRBV5-1
CASSPLFAGRYNEQFF
>TRBJ2-3|NA|TRBV4-2
CASSQGPGAGLAGDTQYF
>TRBJ1-1|NA|TRBV4-3
CASSQSGGHTEAFF
>TRBJ1-4|NA|TRBV19
CASSPGVEKLFF
>TRBJ2-3|NA|TRBV4-1
CASSLSSSDTQYF
>TRBJ2-7|NA|TRBV7-9
CASSQQRDSSYEQYF
>TRBJ2-7|NA|TRBV5-1
CASSLGQASYFTSYEQYF
>TRBJ1-5|NA|TRBV18
CASSPGGVVGNQPQHF
>TRBJ2-1|NA|TRBV29-1
CSVAELAGVHNEQFF
>TRBJ1-2|few|TRBV7-9
CASSLTENGYTF
>TRBJ2-1|NA|TRBV19
CASNIQDSIGEQFF
>TRBJ2-7|NA|TRBV5-1
CASSLPDRGNEQYF
>TRBJ2-5|once|TRBV10-3
CASSGDNQETQYF
>TRBJ2-7|few|TRBV14
CASSQEIGIRDEQYF
>TRBJ2-7|NA|TRBV28
CASSLGSSGSKEQYF
>TRBJ2-7|NA|TRBV30
CAWSVHTGSYEQYF
>TRBJ2-5|NA|TRBV5-3
CARSTGMFQETQYF
>TRBJ1-1|few|TRBV7-2
CASSVPGYEAFF
>TRBJ1-6|few|TRBV6-4
CASSDSGTGNSPLHF
>TRBJ2-7|NA|TRBV18
CASSPPLAESSYEQYF
>TRBJ2-7|few|TRBV6-6
CASSDSLSYEQYF
>TRBJ2-7|few|TRBV28
CASNPQGAYEQYF
>TRBJ1-2|few|TRBV10-3
CAISEVQGRDGYTF
>TRBJ1-1|NA|TRBV7-2
CASSVQGKNTEAFF
>TRBJ2-4|once|TRBV5-6
CASSLGGGLAKNIQYF
>TRBJ2-7|NA|TRBV28
CASSGYSSGRGYEQYF
>TRBJ2-1|NA|TRBV7-9
CASSPRGKAGPYNEQFF